These 10 T cell receptor beta chains were sequenced from one sample in a study of monozygotic twins with inflammatory bowel disease. TCRdb re-called the 5' RACE reads and catalogs CDR3 proteins one per entry, DNA excluded. The sample table sets out under 200,000 distinct CDR3 sequences. The sample was blood. Every receptor here comes from a human donor with ulcerative colitis or Crohn's disease, or a healthy co-twin of an affected twin (not recorded which).

This sequence joins TRBV5-5 and TRBJ2-3; TCRdb proposes TRBD1, but this gene call is untestable without DNA. This CDR3 has 16 residues. The V gene's germline CDR1 is SGHKS and CDR2 YYEKEE (reference sequence). CDR3 protein: CASSLEPGPPTDTQYF.

The CDR3 sequence: CASSLMRDGSYEQYF. V gene TRBV5-1 combines with J gene TRBJ2-7; the D call from TCRdb, TRBD1, cannot be confirmed without DNA. This CDR3 has 15 amino acids. Germline CDR1 is SGHRS and CDR2 is YFSETQ.

The genes are TRBV5-1 and TRBJ2-1; no DNA is available, so the TRBD2 call from TCRdb remains unchecked. CDR3 size: 15 residues. Per germline, CDR1 SGHRS and CDR2 YFSETQ. This CDR3 reads CASATGTSGINEQFF.

The rearrangement joins TRBV7-3 to TRBJ2-3; the D call from TCRdb, TRBD2, cannot be confirmed without DNA. The CDR3 covers 16 residues. Germline V CDR1 and CDR2: SGHTA, FQGTGA. CDR3 in amino acids: CASSLLGGGSGDTQYF.

The gene calls are TRBV7-2 and TRBJ2-1; lacking DNA, the TRBD2 call made by TCRdb goes unchecked. Germline V gives CDR1 SGHTA, CDR2 FQGNSA. The CDR3 loop spans 14 amino acids. Here the CDR3 reads CASSAGTAPNEQFF.

V is TRBV5-1 and J is TRBJ2-3; checking the TCRdb D call of TRBD1 is not possible without DNA. The V gene's germline CDR1 is SGHRS and CDR2 YFSETQ. CDR3 length: 15 amino acids. This CDR3 reads CASSINGGFTDTQYF.

The chain joins TRBV9 to TRBJ1-1. The germline V gene has CDR1 SGDLS and CDR2 YYNGEE. This CDR3 region has 15 residues. CDR3 sequence: CASSVELNLNTEAFF.

V usage is TRBV7-2 and J usage is TRBJ2-7; absent DNA, TCRdb's TRBD2 call cannot be checked. Germline CDR1 SGHTA, CDR2 FQGNSA. The CDR3 consists of 14 residues. The CDR3 loop is CASRASGSSYEQYF.

The J gene is TRBJ2-1, the V gene TRBV6-5; checking the TCRdb D call of TRBD2 is not possible without DNA. CDR1 MNHEY and CDR2 SVGAGI come from the germline V gene. This CDR3 is built from 16 residues. CDR3 sequence reads: CASSYTPTSGRNEQFF.

The CDR3 is CSANHRGGTDTQYF. This sequence joins TRBV20-1 and TRBJ2-3; TCRdb names TRBD2, which stays unverified in the absence of DNA. The CDR3 runs 14 residues. Germline V gives CDR1 DFQATT, CDR2 SNEGSKA (reference sequence).